The clone carrying this TCR beta chain is termed medium-sized. What it binds is unknown. The data belong to a study of vaccination and CD4 T cells after COVID-19. V lost 1 base and J 7 bases, leaving 8 bases between the germline ends. Germline lookup yields CDR1 SGHVS and CDR2 FNYEAQ. The CDR3 runs 13 residues. CD4+ T cells that had been cultured provided DNA sequenced with the Oncomine TCR Beta short-read assay. TCRdb reanalysed the PCR reads using MiXCR and keeps one entry per CDR3 protein. The sample lists about 25,000 distinct CDR3 sequences, 28% occurring once. Time point given: late sampling 161 to 241 days after vaccination in a few convalescent patients. Documented treatment: roughly ten-day PBMC culture with coronavirus spike peptide pools or control peptides (ViraFEST assay).

The material sequenced was CD4+ T cells from blood, cultured in vitro, taken about 7 months after SARS-CoV-2 vaccination. J is TRBJ1-5 and V is TRBV7-6; D remains unclear. This TCR was sampled from a human donor who had recovered from COVID-19. CDR3 DNA: TGTGCCAGCAGCTTAGAAGGACGCCAGCCCCAGCATTTT. It is translated as CASSLEGRQPQHF.